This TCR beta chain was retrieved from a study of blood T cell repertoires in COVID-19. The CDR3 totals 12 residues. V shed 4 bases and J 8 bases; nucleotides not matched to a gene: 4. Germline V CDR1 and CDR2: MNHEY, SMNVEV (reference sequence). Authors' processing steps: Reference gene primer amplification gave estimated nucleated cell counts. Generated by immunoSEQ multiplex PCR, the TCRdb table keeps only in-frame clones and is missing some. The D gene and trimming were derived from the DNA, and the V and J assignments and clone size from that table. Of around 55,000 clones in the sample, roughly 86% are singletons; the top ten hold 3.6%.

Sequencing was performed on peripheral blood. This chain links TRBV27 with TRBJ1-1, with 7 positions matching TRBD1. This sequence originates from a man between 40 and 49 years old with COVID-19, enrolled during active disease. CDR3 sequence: CASSSGTAEAFF. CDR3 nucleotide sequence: TGTGCCAGCAGTTCCGGGACAGCCGAAGCTTTCTTT.